Listed below are T cell receptor beta chains from one sample, sequenced in a study of T cell responses to AZD1222 COVID-19 vaccine. Libraries were prepared by immunoSEQ multiplex PCR; TCRdb keeps only in-frame clonotypes and omits some of them. The sample includes 150,000 or so clones, around 91% of them seen just once. The sequenced sample was peripheral blood, obtained 28 days after the second AZD1222 dose. The receptors come from an adult who received the AZD1222 COVID-19 vaccine. Each CDR3 is given with its conserved first and last residue. A D gene is named only where the DNA matches it firmly. Size tells how often a clone was seen (once, few, many) or the class of an expanded clone, and some rows leave it out.

TRBJ1-5 | TRBD1 | NA | TRBV7-2 | CASSLRQGNQPQHF | TGTGCCAGCAGCCTACGACAGGGGAATCAGCCCCAGCATTTT
TRBJ1-6 | NA | once | TRBV28 | CASTPAGEGNSPLHF | TGTGCCAGCACCCCCGCCGGGGAGGGCAATTCACCCCTCCACTTT
TRBJ1-3 | NA | NA | TRBV7-2 | CASSYRGATSGNTIYF | TGTGCCAGCAGCTATAGGGGTGCTACTTCTGGAAACACCATATATTTT
TRBJ2-7 | TRBD1 | NA | TRBV5-4 | CASSRGQSYEQYF | TGTGCCAGCAGCCGGGGACAGTCCTACGAGCAGTACTTC
TRBJ1-6 | TRBD1 | NA | TRBV2 | CASRAGPGQNSPLHF | TGTGCCAGCAGGGCGGGACCGGGACAGAATTCACCCCTCCACTTT
TRBJ1-2 | NA | NA | TRBV7-9 | CASSLANRVNYGYTF | TGTGCCAGCAGCTTAGCCAACAGGGTTAACTATGGCTACACCTTC
TRBJ1-2 | NA | few | TRBV29-1 | CSVGSGDGYTF | TGCAGCGTAGGGTCAGGGGACGGCTACACCTTC
TRBJ1-4 | NA | NA | TRBV5-1 | CASSRPQGTTNEKLFF | TGCGCCAGCAGCCGACCGCAGGGGACAACTAATGAAAAACTGTTTTTT
TRBJ1-6 | NA | NA | TRBV2 | CASGIQGRNSPLHF | TGTGCCAGCGGGATCCAGGGAAGGAATTCACCCCTCCACTTT
TRBJ2-3 | NA | NA | TRBV21-1 | CARESNRGSIDTQYF | TGTGCCAGGGAGTCTAACAGGGGATCGATAGATACGCAGTATTTT
TRBJ2-2 | NA | NA | TRBV19 | CASSIVQPNTGELFF | TGTGCCAGTAGTATAGTCCAGCCTAACACCGGGGAGCTGTTTTTT
TRBJ1-5 | TRBD1 | NA | TRBV6-5 | CASSIGTGGQPQHF | TGTGCCAGCAGTATAGGGACAGGCGGTCAGCCCCAGCATTTT
TRBJ2-5 | TRBD2 | NA | TRBV5-1 | CASSLGTSGETQYF | TGCGCCAGCAGCTTGGGGACTAGTGGTGAGACCCAGTACTTC
TRBJ2-7 | NA | NA | TRBV11-1 | CASSGTYRPPIYEQYF | TGTGCCAGCAGCGGAACCTACAGGCCACCAATCTACGAGCAGTACTTC
TRBJ1-5 | NA | NA | TRBV30 | CAWSVSGTSNQPQHF | TGTGCCTGGAGTGTCTCAGGGACGAGTAATCAGCCCCAGCATTTT
TRBJ2-2 | TRBD2 | NA | TRBV10-3 | CAISDLGRSNTGELFF | TGTGCCATCAGTGATCTCGGGAGGTCGAACACCGGGGAGCTGTTTTTT
TRBJ1-2 | NA | NA | TRBV6-5 | CASSPEGGARGYTF | TGTGCCAGCAGTCCCGAGGGGGGGGCGCGAGGCTACACCTTC
TRBJ1-4 | NA | NA | TRBV4-3 | CASSQEWQWDEKLFF | TGCGCCAGCAGCCAAGAATGGCAGTGGGATGAAAAACTGTTTTTT
TRBJ1-2 | NA | NA | TRBV5-8 | CASSSKGSYGYTF | TGTGCCAGCAGCAGTAAGGGTTCGTACGGCTACACCTTC
TRBJ2-2 | NA | NA | TRBV5-1 | CASSLGEGMNTGELFF | TGCGCCAGCAGCTTGGGTGAGGGGATGAACACCGGGGAGCTGTTTTTT
TRBJ2-2 | NA | NA | TRBV14 | CASSQAFWGSTGELFF | TGTGCCAGCAGCCAAGCCTTTTGGGGGAGCACCGGGGAGCTGTTTTTT
TRBJ1-5 | NA | NA | TRBV24-1 | CATSDLVAGQSNQPQHF | TGTGCCACCAGTGATTTAGTGGCGGGGCAGAGCAATCAGCCCCAGCATTTT
TRBJ2-5 | NA | many | TRBV9 | CASSVSGGEETQYF | TGTGCCAGCAGCGTTTCGGGGGGCGAGGAGACCCAGTACTTC
TRBJ1-6 | NA | few | TRBV2 | CASINLYNSPLHF | TGTGCCAGCATCAACCTCTATAATTCACCCCTCCACTTT
TRBJ2-7 | TRBD2 | few | TRBV25-1 | CASSTSGSSYEQYF | TGTGCCAGCAGCACTAGCGGGAGCTCATACGAGCAGTACTTC
TRBJ2-7 | NA | NA | TRBV28 | CASQNPRRVYEQYF | TGTGCCAGCCAAAATCCCAGGAGGGTCTACGAGCAGTACTTC
TRBJ2-5 | TRBD2 | once | TRBV9 | CASSSRGGRGETQYF | TGTGCCAGCAGCTCCCGGGGGGGGCGCGGGGAGACCCAGTACTTC
TRBJ2-3 | NA | once | TRBV12-3/TRBV12-4 | CASSRGGTQYF | TGTGCCAGCAGCAGGGGGGGTACGCAGTATTTT
TRBJ2-7 | NA | NA | TRBV10-3 | CATRGSYEQYF | TGTGCCACCCGCGGTTCCTACGAGCAGTACTTC
TRBJ2-7 | NA | NA | TRBV3-1/TRBV3-2 | CASSQAYEQYF | TGTGCCAGCAGCCAAGCGTACGAGCAGTACTTC
TRBJ1-1 | NA | NA | TRBV6-1 | CASSEGTRVRRAFF | TGTGCCAGCAGTGAAGGAACCAGGGTACGGAGAGCTTTCTTT
TRBJ2-5 | TRBD2 | NA | TRBV7-9 | CASSLFGGRGQETQYF | TGTGCCAGCAGCTTATTCGGCGGGAGGGGACAAGAGACCCAGTACTTC
TRBJ2-1 | NA | NA | TRBV5-4 | CASSLPRNEQFF | TGTGCCAGCAGCCTCCCTCGCAATGAGCAGTTCTTC
TRBJ2-3 | NA | NA | TRBV30 | CAWSLSLEDTQYF | TGTGCCTGGAGTCTATCTCTGGAAGATACGCAGTATTTT
TRBJ1-4 | NA | NA | TRBV27 | CASRQDTDREKLFF | TGTGCCAGCAGACAGGACACCGATAGGGAAAAACTGTTTTTT
TRBJ2-7 | NA | NA | TRBV6-2/TRBV6-3 | CASSYYTSSYEQYF | TGTGCCAGCAGTTACTACACCAGCTCCTACGAGCAGTACTTC
TRBJ2-6 | NA | NA | TRBV5-4 | CASSLESSGANVLTF | TGTGCCAGCAGCTTGGAGAGTTCTGGGGCCAACGTCCTGACTTTC
TRBJ1-2 | TRBD1 | NA | TRBV5-1 | CASSLTAGGSYGYTF | TGCGCCAGCAGCTTGACGGCAGGGGGGAGTTATGGCTACACCTTC
TRBJ2-1 | TRBD2 | NA | TRBV5-1 | CASSFGLAGGHEQFF | TGCGCCAGCAGCTTCGGCCTAGCGGGGGGGCATGAGCAGTTCTTC
TRBJ1-5 | NA | NA | TRBV27 | CASSLERNQPQHF | TGTGCCAGCAGTCTGGAGCGCAATCAGCCCCAGCATTTT
TRBJ2-6 | NA | NA | TRBV7-9 | CASSLATRGWSSGANVLTF | TGTGCCAGCAGCTTAGCGACCAGGGGCTGGAGCTCTGGGGCCAACGTCCTGACTTTC
TRBJ2-2 | NA | NA | TRBV5-1 | CASSLAWLNTGELFF | TGCGCCAGCAGCTTGGCATGGCTTAACACCGGGGAGCTGTTTTTT
TRBJ1-6 | NA | NA | TRBV14 | CASSQVTGLGSPLHF | TGTGCCAGCAGCCAAGTTACAGGGCTTGGGTCACCCCTCCACTTT
TRBJ2-7 | NA | few | TRBV28 | CASSPGVIPYEQYF | TGTGCCAGCAGCCCCGGGGTTATTCCCTACGAGCAGTACTTC
TRBJ2-5 | NA | NA | TRBV6-5 | CASSYSAGTQGETQYF | TGTGCCAGCAGTTACTCGGCCGGGACTCAGGGAGAGACCCAGTACTTC
TRBJ2-3 | TRBD2 | once | TRBV10-3 | CAGGTSGTDTQYF | TGTGCCGGCGGGACTAGCGGGACAGATACGCAGTATTTT
TRBJ1-5 | NA | NA | TRBV6-5 | CASNKGGVGQPQHF | TGTGCCAGCAACAAAGGGGGGGTGGGTCAGCCCCAGCATTTT
TRBJ1-2 | NA | NA | TRBV19 | CASTDPPYGYTF | TGTGCCAGTACCGACCCGCCGTATGGCTACACCTTC
TRBJ1-2 | TRBD1 | NA | TRBV7-2 | CASRVGTGTNYGYTF | TGTGCCAGCAGAGTTGGGACAGGGACTAACTATGGCTACACCTTC
TRBJ2-1 | NA | NA | TRBV5-8 | CASSLPEYNEQFF | TGTGCCAGCAGCTTGCCCGAGTACAATGAGCAGTTCTTC
TRBJ2-1 | NA | NA | TRBV11-2 | CASSLDSYNEQFF | TGTGCCAGCAGCCTGGACTCTTACAATGAGCAGTTCTTC
TRBJ1-2 | TRBD1 | NA | TRBV19 | CASSTIRTGAHGYTF | TGTGCCAGTAGTACCATCCGGACAGGGGCGCATGGCTACACCTTC
TRBJ1-1 | NA | NA | TRBV5-4 | CASSPPGKRLNTEAFF | TGTGCCAGCAGCCCGCCGGGGAAAAGGTTGAACACTGAAGCTTTCTTT
TRBJ2-7 | NA | NA | TRBV5-1 | CASSLGQSYEQYF | TGCGCCAGCAGCTTGGGACAGAGCTACGAGCAGTACTTC
TRBJ2-3 | NA | NA | TRBV5-1 | CASSLPSDTQYF | TGCGCCAGCAGCTTGCCGTCAGATACGCAGTATTTT
TRBJ2-5 | NA | NA | TRBV24-1 | CATSDGGREETQYF | TGTGCCACCAGTGACGGGGGCAGGGAAGAGACCCAGTACTTC
TRBJ1-4 | TRBD1 | NA | TRBV7-9 | CASSLGTVINEKLFF | TGTGCCAGCAGCTTGGGGACAGTTATTAATGAAAAACTGTTTTTT